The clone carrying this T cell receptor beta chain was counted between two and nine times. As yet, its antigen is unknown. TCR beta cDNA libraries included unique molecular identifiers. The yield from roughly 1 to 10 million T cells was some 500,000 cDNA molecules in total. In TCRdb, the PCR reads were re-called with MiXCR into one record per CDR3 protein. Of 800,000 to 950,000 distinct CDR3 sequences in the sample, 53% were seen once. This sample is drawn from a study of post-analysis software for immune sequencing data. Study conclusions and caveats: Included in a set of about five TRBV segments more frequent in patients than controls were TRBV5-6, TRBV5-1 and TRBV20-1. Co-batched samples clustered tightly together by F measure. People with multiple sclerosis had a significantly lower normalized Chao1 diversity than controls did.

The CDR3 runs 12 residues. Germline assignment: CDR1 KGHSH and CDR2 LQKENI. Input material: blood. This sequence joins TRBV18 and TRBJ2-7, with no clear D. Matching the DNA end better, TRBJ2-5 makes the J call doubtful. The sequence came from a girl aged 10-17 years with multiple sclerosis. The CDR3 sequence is CASSPNGETQYF. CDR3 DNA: TGTGCCAGCTCACCCAACGGGGAGACCCAGTACTTC.